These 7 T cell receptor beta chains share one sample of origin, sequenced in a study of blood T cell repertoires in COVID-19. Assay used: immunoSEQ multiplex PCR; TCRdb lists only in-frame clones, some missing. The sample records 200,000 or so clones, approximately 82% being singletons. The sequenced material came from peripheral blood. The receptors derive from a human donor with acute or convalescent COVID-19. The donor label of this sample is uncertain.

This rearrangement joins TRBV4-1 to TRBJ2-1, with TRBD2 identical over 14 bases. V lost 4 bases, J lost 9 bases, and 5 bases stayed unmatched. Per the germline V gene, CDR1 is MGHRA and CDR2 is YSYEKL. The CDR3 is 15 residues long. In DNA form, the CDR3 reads TGCGCCAGCAGCCCACGACTAGCGGGAGGGCTTGAGCAGTTCTTC. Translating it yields CASSPRLAGGLEQFF.

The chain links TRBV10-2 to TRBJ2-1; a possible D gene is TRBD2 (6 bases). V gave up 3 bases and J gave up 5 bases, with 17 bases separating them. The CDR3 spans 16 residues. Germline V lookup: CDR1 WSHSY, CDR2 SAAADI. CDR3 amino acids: CASSERAGQTHNEQFF. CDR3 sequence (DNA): TGCGCCAGCAGTGAAAGAGCGGGTCAAACCCACAATGAGCAGTTCTTC.

Here the CDR3 reads CASSYVTGQGRYGYTF. In nucleotides, the CDR3 is TGTGCCAGCAGTTACGTCACGGGACAGGGGAGATATGGCTACACCTTC. The genes are TRBV6-2 or TRBV6-3 and TRBJ1-2, with 10 bases that match TRBD1. CDR3 size: 16 residues. Germline CDR1 is MNHEY and CDR2 is SVGEGT. V shed 2 bases and J 5 bases; nucleotides not matched to a gene: 8.

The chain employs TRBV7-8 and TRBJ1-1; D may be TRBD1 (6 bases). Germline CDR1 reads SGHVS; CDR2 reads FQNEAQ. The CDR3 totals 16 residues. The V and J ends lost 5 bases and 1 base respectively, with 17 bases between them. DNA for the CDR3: TGTGCCAGCAGCGCAACAGGGTTTAAAGGGAACACTGAAGCTTTCTTT. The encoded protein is CASSATGFKGNTEAFF. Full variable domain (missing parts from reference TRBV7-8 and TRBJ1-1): GAGVSQSPRYKVAKRGQDVALRCDPISGHVSLFWYQQALGQGPEFLTYFQNEAQLDKSGLPSDRFFAERPEGSVSTLKIQRTQQEDSAVYLCASSATGFKGNTEAFFGQGTRLTVV.

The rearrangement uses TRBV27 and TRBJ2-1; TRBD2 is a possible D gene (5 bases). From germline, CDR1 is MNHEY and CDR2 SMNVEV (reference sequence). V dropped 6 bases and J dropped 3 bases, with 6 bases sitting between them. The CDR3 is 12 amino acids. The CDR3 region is CASSRDYNEQFF. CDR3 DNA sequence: TGTGCCAGCAGCCGGGACTACAATGAGCAGTTCTTC.

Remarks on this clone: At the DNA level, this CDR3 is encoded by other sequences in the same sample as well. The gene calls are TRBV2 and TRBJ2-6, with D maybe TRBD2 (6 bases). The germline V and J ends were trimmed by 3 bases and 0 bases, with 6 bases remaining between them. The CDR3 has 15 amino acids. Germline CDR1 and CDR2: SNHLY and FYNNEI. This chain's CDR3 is CASSEGGSGANVLTF. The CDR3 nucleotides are TGTGCCAGCAGTGAGGGGGGCTCTGGGGCCAACGTCCTGACTTTC.

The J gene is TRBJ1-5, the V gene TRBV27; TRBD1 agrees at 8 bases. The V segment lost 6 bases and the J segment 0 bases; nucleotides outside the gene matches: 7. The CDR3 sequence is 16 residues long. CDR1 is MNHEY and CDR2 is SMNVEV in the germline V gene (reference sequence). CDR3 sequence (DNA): TGTGCCAGCAGGTCCTTAACAGGGGGTAGCAATCAGCCCCAGCATTTT. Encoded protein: CASRSLTGGSNQPQHF.